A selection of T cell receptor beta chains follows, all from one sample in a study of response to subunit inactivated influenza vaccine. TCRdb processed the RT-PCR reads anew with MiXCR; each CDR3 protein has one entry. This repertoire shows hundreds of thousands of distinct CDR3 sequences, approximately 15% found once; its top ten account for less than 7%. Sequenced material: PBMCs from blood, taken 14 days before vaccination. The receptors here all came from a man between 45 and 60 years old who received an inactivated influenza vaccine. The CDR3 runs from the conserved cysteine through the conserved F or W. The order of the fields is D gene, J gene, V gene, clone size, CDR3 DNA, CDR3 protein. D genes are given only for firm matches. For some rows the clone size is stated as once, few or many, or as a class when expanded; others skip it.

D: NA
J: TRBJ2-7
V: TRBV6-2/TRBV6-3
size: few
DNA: TGTGCCACGAGAGACCGACCACCGAGACCATCCTACGAGCAGTACTTC
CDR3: CATRDRPPRPSYEQYF

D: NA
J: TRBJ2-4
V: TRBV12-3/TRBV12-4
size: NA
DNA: TGTGCCAGCAGCACGAATCGGCAGGGGTCCATTCAGTACTTC
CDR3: CASSTNRQGSIQYF

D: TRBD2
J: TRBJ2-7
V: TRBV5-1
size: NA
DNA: TGCGCCAGCAGCCCGGGACTAGCGGGAGATCAGCAGTACTTC
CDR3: CASSPGLAGDQQYF

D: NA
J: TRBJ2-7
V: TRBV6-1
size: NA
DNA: TGTGCCAGCAGTCCTTACCGTTCGGGGGCCCTCTACGAGCAGTACTTC
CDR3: CASSPYRSGALYEQYF

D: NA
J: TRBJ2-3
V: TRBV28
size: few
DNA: TGTGCCAGCAGTCCCCATGGCGGGAACACAGATACGCAGTATTTT
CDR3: CASSPHGGNTDTQYF

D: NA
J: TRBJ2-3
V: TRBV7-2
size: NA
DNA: TGTGCCAGCAGCTTAGCCGCAGCCACAGATACGCAGTATTTT
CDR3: CASSLAAATDTQYF

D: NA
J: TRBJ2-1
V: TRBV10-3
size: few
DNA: TGTGCCATCAGGCCCGACGCCGGGGCCTACAATGAGCAGTTCTTC
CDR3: CAIRPDAGAYNEQFF

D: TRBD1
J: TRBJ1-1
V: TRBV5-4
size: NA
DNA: TGTGCCAGCAGCTTGAGGGACAGCCTGACCGAAGCTTTCTTT
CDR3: CASSLRDSLTEAFF

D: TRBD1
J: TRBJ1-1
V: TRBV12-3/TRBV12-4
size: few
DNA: TGTGCCAGCTGTTCCCGGGGACAGGGGACTGAAGCTTTCTTT
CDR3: CASCSRGQGTEAFF

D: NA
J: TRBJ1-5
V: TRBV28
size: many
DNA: TGTGCCAGCAGTTCACATTACAGGGCCAATCAGCCCCAGCATTTT
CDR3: CASSSHYRANQPQHF

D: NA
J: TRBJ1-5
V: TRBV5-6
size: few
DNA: TGTGCCAGCAGCTTGTCACAGGGAGACCAGCCCCAGCATTTT
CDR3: CASSLSQGDQPQHF

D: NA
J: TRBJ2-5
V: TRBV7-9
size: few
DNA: TGTGCCAGCAGCCCCCCGTGGGTGCTTCAAGAGACCCAGTACTTC
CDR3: CASSPPWVLQETQYF

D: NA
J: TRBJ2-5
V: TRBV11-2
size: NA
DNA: TGTGCCAGCAGCTATCTCGATCAGGTCGCGGGACGAGAGACCCAGTACTTC
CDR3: CASSYLDQVAGRETQYF

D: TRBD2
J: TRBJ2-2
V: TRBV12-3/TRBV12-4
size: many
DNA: TGTGCCAGCAGTTTCTTAGCGGGTGCGAACACCGGGGAGCTGTTTTTT
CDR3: CASSFLAGANTGELFF